This record covers a single TCR beta chain. What it recognizes is unknown. Primers included in the PCR were 60 Vbeta and 13 Jbeta primers. This table comes from immunoSEQ multiplex PCR, and its TCRdb copy is limited to in-frame clones, with some not included. Of around 250,000 clones in the sample, around 80% were seen once. The V gene lost 4 bases and the J gene lost 2 bases, with 16 bases spanning the gap. The CDR3 extends over 16 amino acids. The germline V gene encodes CDR1 SGHDT and CDR2 YYEEEE. This specimen belongs to a study of cytomegalovirus exposure and HLA in healthy donors. Notes on the study in general: A later examination showed that TCR association rates differed by HLA locus, with DRB1 most and HLA-C fewest.

What was sequenced was PBMCs. This sequence joins TRBV5-6 and TRBJ1-3, with D possibly being TRBD1 (6 bases). This clonotype was sampled from a woman aged 60-70 years in good health and CMV-seropositive. The CDR3 loop reads CASSPPATGTGNTIYF. CDR3 nucleotides: TGTGCCAGCAGCCCGCCTGCTACAGGGACTGGAAACACCATATATTTT.